This entry describes one T cell receptor beta chain. In the study's own analysis: By means of reference gene primer amplification, nucleated cell counts were estimated. The protocol was immunoSEQ multiplex PCR, while the TCRdb copy is restricted to in-frame clones and leaves out a portion. That table gives V, J and clone size, and the DNA gave D and trimming. The sample records approximately 320,000 clones, approximately 85% being singletons. The data were obtained in a study of blood T cell repertoires in COVID-19. At the level of the study: The United States, Italy and Spain were the sources of the acute and convalescent COVID-19 samples. T cells, B-cell-depleted T cells, or PBMCs supplied cDNA or gDNA.

CDR3 length: 15 residues. The V and J ends lost 3 bases and 3 bases respectively, with 15 bases between them. The germline V gene encodes CDR1 MGHRA and CDR2 YSYEKL. The sample comprised peripheral blood. This TCR came from a human donor in a cohort sampled during active COVID-19. This chain links TRBV4-1 with TRBJ2-7, with D perhaps matching TRBD1 (6 bases). CDR3: CASSQQGSTSYEQYF. The CDR3 DNA follows: TGCGCCAGCAGCCAGCAGGGGTCCACGAGCTACGAGCAGTACTTC.